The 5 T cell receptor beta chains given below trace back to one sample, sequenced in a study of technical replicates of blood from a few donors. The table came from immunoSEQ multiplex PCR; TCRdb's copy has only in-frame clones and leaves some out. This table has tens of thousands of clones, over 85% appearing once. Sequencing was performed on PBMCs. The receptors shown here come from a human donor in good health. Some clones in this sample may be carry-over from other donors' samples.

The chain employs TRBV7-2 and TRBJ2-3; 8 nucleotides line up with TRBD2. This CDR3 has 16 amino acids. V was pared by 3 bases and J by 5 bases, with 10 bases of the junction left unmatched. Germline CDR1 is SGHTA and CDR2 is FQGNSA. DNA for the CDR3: TGTGCCAGCAGCTTCAATAGCGGGGCCTTGGGAGATACGCAGTATTTT. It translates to CASSFNSGALGDTQYF.

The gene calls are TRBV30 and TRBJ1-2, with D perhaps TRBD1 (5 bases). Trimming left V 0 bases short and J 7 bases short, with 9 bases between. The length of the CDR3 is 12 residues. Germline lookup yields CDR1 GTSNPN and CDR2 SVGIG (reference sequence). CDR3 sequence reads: CAWSVGGVGYTF. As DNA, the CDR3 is TGTGCCTGGAGTGTGGGGGGGGTTGGCTACACCTTC.

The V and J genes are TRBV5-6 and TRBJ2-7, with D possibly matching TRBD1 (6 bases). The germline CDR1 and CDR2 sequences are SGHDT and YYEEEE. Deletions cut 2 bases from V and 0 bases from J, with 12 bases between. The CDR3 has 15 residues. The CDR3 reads CASSFVRGYSYEQYF. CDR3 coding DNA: TGTGCCAGCAGCTTTGTCAGGGGATACTCCTACGAGCAGTACTTC.

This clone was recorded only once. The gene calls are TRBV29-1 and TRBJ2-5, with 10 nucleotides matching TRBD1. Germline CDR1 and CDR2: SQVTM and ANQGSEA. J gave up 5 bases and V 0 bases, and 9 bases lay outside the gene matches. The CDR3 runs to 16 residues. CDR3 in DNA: TGCAGCGTTGAAGATCTTGGGGACAGGGGAGAGGAGACCCAGTACTTC. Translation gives CSVEDLGDRGEETQYF.

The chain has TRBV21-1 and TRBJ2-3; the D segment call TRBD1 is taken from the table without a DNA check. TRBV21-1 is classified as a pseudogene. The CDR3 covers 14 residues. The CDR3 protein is CASSKRTVTDTQYF. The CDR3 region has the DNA TGTGCCAGCAGCAAACGGACAGTCACAGATACGCAGTATTTT.